The clone carrying this TCR beta chain was detected a few times. Genomic DNA (from each subset) was split evenly across several immunoSEQ plates. Original handling: Junction-only sequences without quality scores came from ImmunoSEQ, so filtering differed. This table comes from immunoSEQ multiplex PCR, and its TCRdb copy is limited to in-frame clones, with some not included. That table is the source of V, J and clone size, and D and trimming were worked out from the DNA. This table holds 950,000 to 1,300,000 clones, about 74% found once. These data belong to a study of shared clonotypes between healthy human individuals. Study in general: The study used three CD4 naive, three CD4 memory, two CD8 naive and one CD8 memory plate per donor.

Splitting of CD4+ cells produced CD45RA+ naive and CD45RA-negative memory subsets. The CDR3 is made up of 13 amino acids. Germline assignment: CDR1 SQVTM and CDR2 ANQGSEA. V lost 4 bases to trimming and J lost 0 bases, with 9 bases between them. The sequence was collected from a man between 18 and 35 years old in good health. The genes are TRBV29-1 and TRBJ1-2, with a weak D call TRBD1 (5 bases). Sequences were obtained from memory CD4+ T cells sorted from blood. The sample's subset: CD45RA-negative fraction. CDR3 DNA sequence: TGCAGCGTTGGAAGACAGCCTAACTATGGCTACACCTTC. Its protein product is CSVGRQPNYGYTF.